These T cell receptor beta chains were read from a single sample in a study of prognosis after radiotherapy for stage I lung cancer. TCRdb ran MiXCR on the multiplex PCR reads and lists one entry per CDR3 protein. The sample carries around 30,000 distinct CDR3 sequences, around a third recorded once. This specimen consisted of PBMCs, obtained before or after stereotactic body radiation therapy (not recorded which). All receptors come from a donor at least 50 years old with non-small cell lung cancer. Both conserved end residues are part of each CDR3. A D gene is named only where the DNA matches it firmly. Clone size appears in some rows only: once, few, many, or a class for an expanded clone.

TRBV5-1,NA,16,many,TRBJ1-1,TGCGCCAGCAGCCCGAACCCTTCAATCATGAACACTGAAGCTTTCTTT,CASSPNPSIMNTEAFF
TRBV18,TRBD1,18,few,TRBJ1-1,TGTGCCAGCTCACCACCTGGGACAGGGTTCCCTATGAACACTGAAGCTTTCTTT,CASSPPGTGFPMNTEAFF
TRBV18,NA,15,many,TRBJ2-2,TGTGCCAGCTCACCAGGGGCGGTGAACACCGGGGAGCTGTTTTTT,CASSPGAVNTGELFF
TRBV19,NA,14,many,TRBJ1-5,TGTGCCAGTAGTATTACGGGGGGCGGTGGTCCCCAGCATTTT,CASSITGGGGPQHF
TRBV19,NA,13,NA,TRBJ1-2,TGTGCCAGTAGTAAAGGAAACGAGGATGGCTACACCTTC,CASSKGNEDGYTF
TRBV6-1,NA,13,many,TRBJ1-2,TGTGCCAGCCACCCTACCCAGACGGGTGGCTACACCTTC,CASHPTQTGGYTF
TRBV15,NA,14,many,TRBJ1-3,TGTGCCACCAGCAAGGTTCTCTCTGGAAACACCATATATTTT,CATSKVLSGNTIYF
TRBV5-1,NA,15,NA,TRBJ2-3,TGCGCCAGCAGCAGGGGGGGCGCAGGGCGGGATACGCAGTATTTT,CASSRGGAGRDTQYF
TRBV6-1,TRBD1,19,many,TRBJ1-4,TGTGCCAGCAGTGCCAAGGCCCTTTACTACAGGGGGAAGAATGAAAAACTGTTTTTT,CASSAKALYYRGKNEKLFF
TRBV5-1,NA,16,medium-sized,TRBJ1-2,TGCGCCAGCAGCTTGAACTCGGTCTGGGGAAGTAGTGGCTACACCTTC,CASSLNSVWGSSGYTF